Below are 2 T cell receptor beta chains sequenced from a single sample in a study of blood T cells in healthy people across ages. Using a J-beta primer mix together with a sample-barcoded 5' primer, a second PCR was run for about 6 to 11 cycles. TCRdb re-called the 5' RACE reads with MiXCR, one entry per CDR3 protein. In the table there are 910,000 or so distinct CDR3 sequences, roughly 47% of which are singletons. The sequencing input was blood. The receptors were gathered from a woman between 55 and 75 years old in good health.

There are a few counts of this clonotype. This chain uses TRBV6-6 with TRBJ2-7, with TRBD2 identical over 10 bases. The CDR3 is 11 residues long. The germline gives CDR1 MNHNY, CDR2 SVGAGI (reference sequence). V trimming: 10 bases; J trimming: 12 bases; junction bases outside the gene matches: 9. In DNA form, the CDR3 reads TGTGCCACCAGGACTAGCGGTCCTCTGTACTTC. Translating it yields CATRTSGPLYF.

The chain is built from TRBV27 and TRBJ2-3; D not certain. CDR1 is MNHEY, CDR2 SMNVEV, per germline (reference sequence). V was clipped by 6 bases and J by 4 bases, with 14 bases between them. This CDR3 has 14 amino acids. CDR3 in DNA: TGTGCCAGCAGCGCTCATGCTAGTCCAGATACGCAGTATTTT. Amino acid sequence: CASSAHASPDTQYF.